The source of this T cell receptor (beta chain) is a study of vaccination effects on CD4 cells after COVID-19. Study overall: Antigen-specific CD4+ T cells were expanded with viral peptide pools in the ViraFEST assay before sequencing. General study findings and limits: Healthy vaccinees' vaccine-induced clones included only 1 of 255 that recognized common cold coronaviruses.

Following a roughly 10-day culture, CD4+ T cells were purified. Nobody among the vaccine recipients had prior SARS-CoV-2 infection (nucleocapsid antibodies were negative). This CDR3 region has 14 residues. Germline trimming cut 0 bases from V and 7 bases from J; bases unmatched to any gene: 4. Germline CDR1 is SGHDT and CDR2 is YYEEEE. Only in-frame clones appear in the TCRdb table, and some are missing; sequencing was by immunoSEQ multiplex PCR. Of 70,000 or so clones in the sample, approximately 77% were seen once. In regard to this clone: Antigen unknown.

The chain uses TRBV5-6 and TRBJ2-3, with 8 bases matching TRBD2. This TCR was sampled from a human donor who received a COVID-19 vaccine. Sequencing was performed on CD4+ T cells from PBMCs cultured without peptide, taken before COVID-19 vaccination. The CDR3 loop is CASSLVSGGYTQYF. Here the CDR3 DNA reads TGTGCCAGCAGCTTGGTCAGCGGGGGTTATACGCAGTATTTT.